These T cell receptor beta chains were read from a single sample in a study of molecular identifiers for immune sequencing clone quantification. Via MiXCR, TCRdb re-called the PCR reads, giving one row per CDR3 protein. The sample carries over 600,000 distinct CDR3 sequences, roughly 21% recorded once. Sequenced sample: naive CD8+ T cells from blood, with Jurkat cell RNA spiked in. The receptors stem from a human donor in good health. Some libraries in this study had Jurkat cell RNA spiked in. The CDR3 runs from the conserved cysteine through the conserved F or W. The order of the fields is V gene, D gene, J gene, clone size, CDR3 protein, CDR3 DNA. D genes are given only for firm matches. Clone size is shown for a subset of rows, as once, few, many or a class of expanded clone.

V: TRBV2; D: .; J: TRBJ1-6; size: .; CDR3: CASRDPPAGDNSPLHF; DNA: TGTGCCAGCAGAGACCCCCCGGCAGGAGATAATTCACCCCTCCACTTT
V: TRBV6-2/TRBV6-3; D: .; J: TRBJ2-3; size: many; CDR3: CASLGPTTDTQYF; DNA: TGTGCCAGCCTCGGTCCTACCACAGATACGCAGTATTTT
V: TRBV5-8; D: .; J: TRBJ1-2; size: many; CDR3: CASSADEGYYGYTF; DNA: TGTGCCAGCAGCGCCGACGAGGGCTACTATGGCTACACCTTC
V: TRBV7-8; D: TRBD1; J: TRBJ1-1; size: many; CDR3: CASSFQQGTEAFF; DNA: TGTGCCAGCAGCTTCCAACAGGGGACTGAAGCTTTCTTT
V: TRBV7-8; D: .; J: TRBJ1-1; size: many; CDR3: CASSFPQSLNTEAFF; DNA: TGTGCCAGCAGCTTTCCTCAGAGTTTGAACACTGAAGCTTTCTTT
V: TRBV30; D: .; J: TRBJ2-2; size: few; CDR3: CAYNTGELFF; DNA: TGTGCCTATAACACCGGGGAGCTGTTTTTT
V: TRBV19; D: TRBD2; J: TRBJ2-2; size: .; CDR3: CASTGGLAGELFF; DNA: TGTGCCAGTACGGGGGGGCTCGCCGGGGAGCTGTTTTTT
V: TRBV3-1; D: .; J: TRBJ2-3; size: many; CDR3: CASSQEEADTQYF; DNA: TGTGCCAGCAGCCAAGAAGAGGCAGATACGCAGTATTTT
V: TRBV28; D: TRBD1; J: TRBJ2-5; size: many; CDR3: CASSCLTPSGTGETQYF; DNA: TGTGCCAGCAGTTGTCTTACTCCCTCCGGGACAGGAGAGACCCAGTACTTC
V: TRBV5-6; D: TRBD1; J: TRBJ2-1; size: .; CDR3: CASSLAGQGFYEQFF; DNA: TGTGCCAGCAGCTTAGCGGGACAGGGTTTCTATGAGCAGTTCTTC
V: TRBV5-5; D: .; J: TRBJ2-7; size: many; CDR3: CASSLVSGSYYEQYF; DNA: TGTGCCAGCAGCTTGGTATCAGGGAGCTACTACGAGCAGTACTTC
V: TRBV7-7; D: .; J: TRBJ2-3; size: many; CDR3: CASSLGGTSLDTQYF; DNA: TGTGCTAGCAGCTTAGGCGGGACCTCGCTAGATACGCAGTATTTT
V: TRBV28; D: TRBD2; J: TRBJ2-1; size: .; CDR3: CASSPTSGAYNERFF; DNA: TGTGCCAGCAGTCCGACTAGCGGGGCATACAATGAGCGGTTCTTC
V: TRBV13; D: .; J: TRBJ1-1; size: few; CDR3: CASSYRTDNTEAFF; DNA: TGTGCCAGCAGCTATCGGACAGACAACACTGAAGCTTTCTTT
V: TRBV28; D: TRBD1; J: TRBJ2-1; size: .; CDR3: CASSSNQGAFNNEQFF; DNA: TGTGCCAGCAGTTCGAATCAGGGGGCCTTTAACAATGAGCAGTTCTTC
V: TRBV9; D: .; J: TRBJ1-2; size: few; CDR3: CASTPSGDYGYTF; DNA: TGTGCCAGCACCCCTTCTGGTGACTATGGCTACACCTTC
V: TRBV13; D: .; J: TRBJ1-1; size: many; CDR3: CASSSGPLGTEAFF; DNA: TGTGCCAGCAGCTCCGGGCCCCTTGGCACTGAAGCTTTCTTT
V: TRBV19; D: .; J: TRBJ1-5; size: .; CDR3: CASSIRHASNQPQHF; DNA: TGTGCCAGTAGTATCCGACACGCCAGCAATCAGCCCCAGCATTTT
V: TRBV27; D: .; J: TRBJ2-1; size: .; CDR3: CASRNYNEQFF; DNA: TGTGCCAGCAGAAACTACAATGAGCAGTTCTTC
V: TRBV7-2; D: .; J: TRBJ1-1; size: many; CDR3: CASSLVGRGAGTEAFF; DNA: TGTGCCAGCAGCTTAGTTGGTAGGGGGGCGGGGACTGAAGCTTTCTTT
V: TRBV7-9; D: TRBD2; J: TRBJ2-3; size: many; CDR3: CASSSPGDFTGLAGGTDTQYF; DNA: TGTGCCAGCAGCTCTCCGGGGGACTTCACGGGACTAGCGGGGGGCACAGATACGCAGTATTTT
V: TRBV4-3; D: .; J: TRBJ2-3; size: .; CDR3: CASSQLSGTQYF; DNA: TGCGCCAGCAGCCAACTAAGCGGTACGCAGTATTTT
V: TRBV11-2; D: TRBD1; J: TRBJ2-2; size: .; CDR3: CASSLVTTGGYDTGELFF; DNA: TGTGCCAGCAGCTTAGTCACGACAGGGGGCTATGACACCGGGGAGCTGTTTTTT
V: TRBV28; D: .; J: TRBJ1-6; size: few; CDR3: CASSSLGTLHF; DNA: TGTGCCAGCAGTTCCCTTGGAACCCTCCACTTT
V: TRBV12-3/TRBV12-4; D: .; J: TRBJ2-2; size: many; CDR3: CASSRAVQGGELFF; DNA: TGTGCCAGCAGTCGTGCGGTTCAGGGCGGGGAGCTGTTTTTT
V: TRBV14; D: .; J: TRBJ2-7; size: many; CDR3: CASSQDEASFAFEQYF; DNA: TGTGCCAGCAGCCAAGATGAGGCTAGCTTCGCGTTTGAGCAGTACTTC
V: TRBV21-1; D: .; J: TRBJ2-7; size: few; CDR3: CASSRRQGRSYEQYF; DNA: TGTGCCAGCAGCAGAAGACAGGGCCGTTCCTACGAGCAGTACTTC
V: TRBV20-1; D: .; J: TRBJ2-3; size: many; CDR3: CSANGNPFSRTDTQYF; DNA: TGCAGTGCTAATGGCAACCCTTTCTCACGGACAGATACGCAGTATTTT
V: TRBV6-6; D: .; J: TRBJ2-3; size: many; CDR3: CASSYSQWGLSDADTQYF; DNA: TGTGCCAGCAGTTACTCACAATGGGGTCTATCGGACGCAGATACGCAGTATTTT
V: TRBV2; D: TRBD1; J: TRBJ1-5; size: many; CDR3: CASSEDPGTATVQPQHF; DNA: TGTGCCAGCAGTGAAGACCCAGGGACAGCTACCGTCCAGCCCCAGCATTTT
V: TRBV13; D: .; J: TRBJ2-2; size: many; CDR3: CASSSTFGGELFF; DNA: TGTGCCAGCAGCTCTACCTTTGGGGGGGAGCTGTTTTTT
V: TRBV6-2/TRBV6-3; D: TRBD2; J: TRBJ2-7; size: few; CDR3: CASSSAGVVYEQYF; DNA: TGTGCCAGCAGTTCGGCGGGAGTCGTGTACGAGCAGTACTTC
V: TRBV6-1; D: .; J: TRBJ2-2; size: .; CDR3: CATYPGTQGTGELFF; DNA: TGTGCCACCTATCCGGGGACCCAAGGGACCGGGGAGCTGTTTTTT
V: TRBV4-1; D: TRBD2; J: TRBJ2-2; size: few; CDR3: CASSQDSSGTTGELFF; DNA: TGCGCCAGCAGCCAAGATTCTAGCGGGACCACCGGGGAGCTGTTTTTT
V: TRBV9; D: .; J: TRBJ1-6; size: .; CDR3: CASSVEAGSAAETLHF; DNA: TGTGCCAGCAGCGTAGAGGCAGGGAGTGCAGCAGAGACCCTCCACTTT
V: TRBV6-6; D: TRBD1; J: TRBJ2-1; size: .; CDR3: CASSRDRGNEQFF; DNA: TGTGCCAGCAGCCGAGACAGGGGCAATGAGCAGTTCTTC
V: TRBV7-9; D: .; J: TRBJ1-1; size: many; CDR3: CASSSLGGNTEAFF; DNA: TGTGCCAGCAGCTCCCTGGGGGGAAACACTGAAGCTTTCTTT
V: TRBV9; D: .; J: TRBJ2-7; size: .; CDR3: CASSQDPGENEQCF; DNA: TGTGCCAGCAGCCAGGACCCGGGGGAGAACGAGCAGTGCTTC
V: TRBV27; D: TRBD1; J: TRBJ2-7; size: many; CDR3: CASSLTTGTATYEQYF; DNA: TGTGCCAGCAGCCTGACGACCGGGACAGCAACCTACGAGCAGTACTTC
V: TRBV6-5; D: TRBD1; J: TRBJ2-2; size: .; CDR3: CASGTGGAGELFF; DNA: TGTGCCAGCGGGACAGGGGGCGCCGGGGAGCTGTTTTTT
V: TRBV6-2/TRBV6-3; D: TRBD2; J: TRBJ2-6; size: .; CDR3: CASSYRPTILAGGGGANVLTF; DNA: TGTGCCAGCAGTTACAGACCGACGATACTCGCGGGAGGGGGTGGGGCCAACGTCCTGACTTTC
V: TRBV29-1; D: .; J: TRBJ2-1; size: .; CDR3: CSANAGLQVYNEQFF; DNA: TGCAGCGCAAACGCCGGACTCCAGGTCTATAATGAGCAGTTCTTC
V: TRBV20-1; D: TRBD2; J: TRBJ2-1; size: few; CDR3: CSARAGGRAFLDEQFF; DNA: TGCAGTGCTAGAGCGGGAGGGAGGGCCTTTTTAGATGAGCAGTTCTTC
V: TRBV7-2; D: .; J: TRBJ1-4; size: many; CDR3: CASSVTGVRGEKLFF; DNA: TGTGCCAGCAGCGTAACGGGGGTGCGGGGCGAAAAACTGTTTTTT
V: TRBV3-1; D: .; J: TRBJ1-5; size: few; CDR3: CASSYAPGNQPQHF; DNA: TGTGCCAGCAGCTATGCCCCGGGGAATCAGCCCCAGCATTTT
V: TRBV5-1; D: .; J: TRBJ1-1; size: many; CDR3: CASSLVPWGEAFF; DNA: TGCGCCAGCAGCTTGGTGCCCTGGGGTGAAGCTTTCTTT
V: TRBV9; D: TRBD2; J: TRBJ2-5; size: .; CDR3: CASSATGTSGRGETQYF; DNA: TGTGCCAGCAGCGCTACCGGGACTAGCGGGAGGGGTGAGACCCAGTACTTC
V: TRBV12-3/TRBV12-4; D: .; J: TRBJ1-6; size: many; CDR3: CASSLGGAGGSPLHF; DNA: TGTGCCAGCAGTTTGGGAGGGGCAGGCGGTTCACCCCTCCACTTT
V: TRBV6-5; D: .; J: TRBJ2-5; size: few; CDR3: CASSPEGVRGTQYF; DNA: TGTGCCAGCAGTCCCGAGGGGGTACGCGGGACCCAGTACTTC